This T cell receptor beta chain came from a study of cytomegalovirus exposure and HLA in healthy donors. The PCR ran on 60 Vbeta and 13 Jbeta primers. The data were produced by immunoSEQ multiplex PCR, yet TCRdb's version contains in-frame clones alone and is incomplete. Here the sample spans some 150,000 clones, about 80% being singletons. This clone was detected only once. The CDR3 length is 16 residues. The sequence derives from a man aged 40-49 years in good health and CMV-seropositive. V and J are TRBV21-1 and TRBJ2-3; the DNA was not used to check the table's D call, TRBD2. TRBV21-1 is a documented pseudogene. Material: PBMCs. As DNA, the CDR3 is TGTGCCAGCCCAAGTTCTAGCGGGAGCTTCACAGATACGCAGTATTTT. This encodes CASPSSSGSFTDTQYF.